This is a list of T cell receptor beta chains from one sample in a study of identical twins. Using its own MiXCR run on the 5' RACE reads, TCRdb lists one record per CDR3 protein. The repertoire holds approximately 230,000 distinct CDR3 sequences, with more than 13% as singletons. Material for sequencing was memory (CD45RO+) T cells sorted from blood. The origin of the receptors is a woman aged 18 to 35 in good health. CDR3s include the opening cysteine and the closing phenylalanine or tryptophan. The D gene is left open where the match is weak. Clone size is shown for a subset of rows, as once, few, many or a class of expanded clone.

V gene	J gene	D gene	clone size	CDR3 protein	CDR3 DNA
TRBV20-1	TRBJ2-3	TRBD2	.	CSASAGGFTDTQYF	TGCAGTGCTAGTGCGGGGGGCTTCACAGATACGCAGTATTTT
TRBV27	TRBJ1-1	.	many	CASSFRGVNEAFF	TGTGCCAGCAGTTTTCGGGGAGTTAATGAAGCTTTCTTT
TRBV12-3/TRBV12-4	TRBJ1-2	TRBD1	.	CASSLGRDRNGYTF	TGTGCCAGCAGTTTAGGCCGGGACAGGAATGGCTACACCTTC
TRBV7-2	TRBJ2-7	.	.	CASSPQWGQAYEQYF	TGTGCCAGCAGCCCCCAATGGGGACAAGCCTACGAGCAGTACTTC
TRBV20-1	TRBJ2-3	.	.	CSASSPSRFGTDTQYF	TGCAGTGCTAGCTCCCCGTCTAGATTTGGCACAGATACGCAGTATTTT
TRBV5-6	TRBJ2-1	TRBD2	.	CASSLLTSGSSDEQFF	TGTGCCAGCAGCTTACTGACTAGCGGGAGTAGCGATGAGCAGTTCTTC
TRBV5-1	TRBJ2-5	.	few	CASSLSDRKETQYF	TGCGCCAGCAGCCTCAGTGACAGGAAAGAGACCCAGTACTTC
TRBV12-3/TRBV12-4	TRBJ2-2	.	many	CASSSTGQLTGELFF	TGTGCCAGCAGTTCGACAGGACAGCTAACCGGGGAGCTGTTTTTT
TRBV20-1	TRBJ2-7	.	.	CSVIGVSGYEQYF	TGCAGTGTCATCGGGGTGAGTGGCTACGAGCAGTACTTC
TRBV2	TRBJ2-7	TRBD2	.	CASSLGLAGIYEQYF	TGTGCCAGCAGTCTCGGACTAGCGGGGATATACGAGCAGTACTTC
TRBV5-1	TRBJ2-6	.	few	CASRDVGPGANVLTF	TGCGCCAGCAGGGACGTTGGACCTGGGGCCAACGTCCTGACTTTC
TRBV5-6	TRBJ2-1	.	few	CASSYPWDTQFF	TGTGCCAGCAGCTATCCGTGGGACACCCAGTTCTTC
TRBV5-1	TRBJ2-6	.	many	CASSNWVSGANVLTF	TGCGCCAGCAGCAACTGGGTCTCTGGGGCCAACGTCCTGACTTTC
TRBV7-2	TRBJ2-2	.	.	CASSARGGVNTGELFF	TGTGCCAGCAGCGCCCGAGGCGGGGTGAACACCGGGGAGCTGTTTTTT
TRBV19	TRBJ2-7	TRBD2	.	CASSISLAGGPAYEQYF	TGTGCCAGTAGTATTTCCCTAGCGGGAGGGCCAGCGTACGAGCAGTACTTC
TRBV7-9	TRBJ1-2	TRBD1	.	CASSLVQGAEGYTF	TGTGCCAGCAGCTTAGTGCAGGGGGCGGAAGGCTACACCTTC
TRBV28	TRBJ2-3	.	.	CASRGQSSDTQYF	TGTGCCAGCAGGGGGCAGAGCTCAGATACGCAGTATTTT
TRBV29-1	TRBJ2-1	TRBD2	few	CSAQTSGRAGEQFF	TGCAGCGCTCAGACTAGCGGGAGGGCGGGGGAGCAGTTCTTC
TRBV9	TRBJ2-2	TRBD2	.	CASSARGSGRSSNTGELFF	TGTGCCAGCAGCGCCCGAGGGAGCGGGAGGAGTAGTAACACCGGGGAGCTGTTTTTT
TRBV11-3	TRBJ2-2	TRBD2	.	CASSPSGLGNTGELFF	TGTGCCAGCAGCCCCTCGGGACTAGGGAACACCGGGGAGCTGTTTTTT
TRBV5-1	TRBJ2-1	TRBD2	few	CASSPGTSGGFNEQFF	TGCGCCAGCAGCCCGGGGACTAGCGGGGGGTTTAATGAGCAGTTCTTC
TRBV6-5	TRBJ2-7	TRBD2	.	CASSYPGLAGSEQYF	TGTGCCAGCAGTTACCCAGGACTAGCGGGAAGCGAGCAGTACTTC
TRBV12-3/TRBV12-4	TRBJ2-5	TRBD2	.	CASSPLAGGETQYF	TGTGCCAGCAGCCCGCTAGCGGGGGGGGAGACCCAGTACTTC
TRBV20-1	TRBJ1-1	.	few	CSASLSGAGNTEAFF	TGCAGTGCTAGTCTTTCGGGCGCAGGGAACACTGAAGCTTTCTTT
TRBV10-3	TRBJ2-3	.	many	CASGTTDTQYF	TGTGCCAGTGGGACCACAGATACGCAGTATTTT
TRBV27	TRBJ2-2	.	once	CASSFEGVGTGGLFF	TGTGCCAGCAGTTTTGAGGGGGTAGGGACCGGGGGGCTGTTTTTT
TRBV20-1	TRBJ2-7	TRBD2	.	CSARVGRGRVLQYF	TGCAGTGCTAGAGTAGGGCGCGGGAGGGTTTTGCAGTACTTC
TRBV20-1	TRBJ1-4	TRBD1	.	CSAIGTGAEKLFF	TGCAGTGCCATCGGGACAGGGGCTGAAAAACTGTTTTTT
TRBV21-1	TRBJ2-7	.	few	CASSKGGGDEQYF	TGTGCCAGCAGCAAAGGGGGAGGGGACGAGCAGTACTTC
TRBV12-3/TRBV12-4	TRBJ1-1	.	few	CASSLRSGNTEAFF	TGTGCCAGCAGTTTAAGGTCAGGGAACACTGAAGCTTTCTTT
TRBV10-1	TRBJ2-1	.	few	CASSESRALHEQFF	TGCGCCAGCAGTGAGTCGAGAGCCTTACATGAGCAGTTCTTC
TRBV7-3	TRBJ1-2	.	.	CASKPEAGHPYGYTF	TGTGCCAGCAAACCGGAGGCGGGCCACCCTTATGGCTACACCTTC
TRBV7-9	TRBJ1-4	.	.	CASEDVSTNEKLFF	TGTGCCAGCGAGGACGTATCAACTAATGAAAAACTGTTTTTT
TRBV12-3/TRBV12-4	TRBJ2-2	.	few	CASSFTAVSPGELFF	TGTGCCAGCAGTTTTACAGCAGTATCACCCGGGGAGCTGTTTTTT
TRBV6-1	TRBJ2-7	TRBD1	.	CASRGTGSKRYELYF	TGTGCCAGCAGAGGGACAGGGTCAAAGCGCTACGAGCTGTACTTC
TRBV3-1	TRBJ2-3	TRBD2	few	CASSQDLAGARDTQYF	TGTGCCAGCAGCCAAGATCTAGCGGGGGCCAGAGATACGCAGTATTTT
TRBV7-2	TRBJ2-2	.	few	CASSFAGPGELFF	TGTGCCAGCAGCTTTGCAGGGCCCGGGGAGCTGTTTTTT
TRBV15	TRBJ2-1	.	few	CATSRSRLEEQFF	TGTGCCACCAGCAGATCCCGGCTTGAAGAGCAGTTCTTC
TRBV5-1	TRBJ2-3	.	few	CATSPGSRTDTQYF	TGCGCCACCTCACCCGGGAGCCGCACAGATACGCAGTATTTT
TRBV11-3	TRBJ1-1	.	.	CASSNRDTEAFF	TGTGCCAGCAGCAACCGTGACACTGAAGCTTTCTTT
TRBV21-1	TRBJ2-7	.	.	CASSNSVPWAIGEQYF	TGTGCCAGCAGCAATTCGGTACCCTGGGCGATAGGCGAGCAGTACTTC
TRBV3-1	TRBJ2-7	TRBD1	.	CASSLLPGQGDDEQYF	TGTGCCAGCAGCTTATTACCGGGACAGGGGGACGACGAGCAGTACTTC
TRBV6-5	TRBJ2-7	.	few	CASSYSRGGRGYEQYF	TGTGCCAGCAGTTACTCGAGGGGGGGACGGGGCTACGAGCAGTACTTC
TRBV3-1	TRBJ1-1	.	.	CASSPWGVTEAFF	TGTGCCAGCAGCCCCTGGGGGGTCACTGAAGCTTTCTTT
TRBV12-3/TRBV12-4	TRBJ1-6	.	.	CASSWQGNLNSPLHF	TGTGCCAGCAGTTGGCAGGGGAACCTTAATTCACCCCTCCACTTT
TRBV7-2	TRBJ1-2	TRBD1	.	CASSPGDRAIRGYTF	TGTGCCAGCAGCCCCGGGGACAGGGCCATCCGTGGCTACACCTTC
TRBV4-1	TRBJ1-2	.	few	CASSQGPQGKMYRGYTF	TGCGCCAGCAGCCAAGGCCCCCAGGGGAAAATGTATCGTGGCTACACCTTC
TRBV7-8	TRBJ2-1	TRBD2	many	CASSRHGTSGSPEQFF	TGTGCCAGCAGCAGACACGGGACTAGCGGGAGTCCCGAGCAGTTCTTC
TRBV11-2	TRBJ1-4	.	.	CASKEETDYEKLFF	TGTGCCAGCAAGGAGGAGACAGACTATGAAAAACTGTTTTTT